These T cell receptor beta chains were read from a single sample in a study of response to subunit inactivated influenza vaccine. Using its own MiXCR run on the RT-PCR reads, TCRdb lists one record per CDR3 protein. The profile shows 450,000 to 600,000 distinct CDR3 sequences, less than 7.5% of them singletons. The material sequenced was PBMCs from blood, taken roughly 24 months after vaccination. The receptors originated from a man aged 50 to 69 who received an inactivated influenza vaccine. The conserved cysteine and the conserved F or W are not part of the CDR3 here.

V gene	CDR3 length	J gene	CDR3 protein
TRBV5-1	13	TRBJ2-3	ASSLGVAVTDTQY
TRBV12-3/TRBV12-4	13	TRBJ2-3	ASSRSGSSTDTQY
TRBV7-2	13	TRBJ1-5	ASSSLGNSNQPQH
TRBV7-3	13	TRBJ2-1	ASTSVGISYNEQF
TRBV29-1	10	TRBJ2-7	SVAHLSVEQY
TRBV3-1	14	TRBJ1-6	ASSPLWDGINSPLH
TRBV10-3	9	TRBJ2-2	ATGIFGELF
TRBV5-5	14	TRBJ2-1	ASSPAGGSSYNEQF
TRBV6-2/TRBV6-3	10	TRBJ2-4	ASSSRGNIQY
TRBV5-6	9	TRBJ1-1	ASSRATEAF
TRBV27	14	TRBJ2-3	ASSSRRGQVTDTQY
TRBV3-1	14	TRBJ2-1	ASTPGTSGRGDEQF
TRBV4-1	13	TRBJ2-1	ASSQGDLSYNEQF
TRBV10-3	11	TRBJ1-1	AISGGDSHEAF
TRBV5-1	12	TRBJ2-7	ASSLKQGSNEQY
TRBV4-2	11	TRBJ2-3	ASSQASIDTQY
TRBV12-3/TRBV12-4	14	TRBJ1-6	ASSGTGSSYNSPLH
TRBV7-8	12	TRBJ2-7	ASSLYQGAYEQY
TRBV19	9	TRBJ2-2	ATRTAGELF
TRBV20-1	11	TRBJ1-1	SARVQMNTEAF
TRBV12-3/TRBV12-4	9	TRBJ1-4	ASSFGGKLF
TRBV7-2	11	TRBJ1-5	ASSLLHGQPQH
TRBV12-3/TRBV12-4	12	TRBJ2-2	ASAWWRVGGELF
TRBV24-1	14	TRBJ2-5	ATSDRSGPQGETQY
TRBV12-3/TRBV12-4	13	TRBJ2-5	ASSPPGLRRETQY
TRBV27	15	TRBJ2-6	ASSPGYRSDGANVLT
TRBV7-9	13	TRBJ2-1	ASSLWKTGGNEQF
TRBV18	11	TRBJ1-3	ASSPGLENTIY
TRBV20-1	10	TRBJ2-7	SASQQTYEQY
TRBV6-5	10	TRBJ2-1	ASRGGFYEQF
TRBV4-2	10	TRBJ2-4	ASSQVQGIQY
TRBV10-3	11	TRBJ2-7	AISESRDGATN
TRBV7-9	13	TRBJ1-3	ASSLPGYSGNTIY
TRBV6-1	14	TRBJ2-2	ASSEGAGSNTGELF
TRBV19	13	TRBJ2-2	ASRGLGANTGELF
TRBV6-1	10	TRBJ2-7	ASTLPLYEQY
TRBV6-1	13	TRBJ1-1	ASTPDMGGNTEAF
TRBV3-1	13	TRBJ1-4	ASSLWTGGNEKLF
TRBV27	9	TRBJ2-2	ASYRAGELF
TRBV5-1	13	TRBJ2-7	ASSLVLAGGYEQY
TRBV5-1	13	TRBJ1-1	ASSLNPDGNTEAF
TRBV28	11	TRBJ1-4	ASGRDQNEKLF
TRBV25-1	13	TRBJ2-2	ASSESVGRTGELF
TRBV20-1	12	TRBJ2-3	SAKDYLGTDTQY
TRBV29-1	11	TRBJ2-1	SVADRAQNEQF
TRBV4-3	14	TRBJ2-1	ASSQDWLAGPNEQF
TRBV3-1	13	TRBJ1-5	ASSQGTDSNQPQH
TRBV6-5	13	TRBJ2-1	ASSSGLAGGLEQF